This T cell receptor (beta chain) is from a study of graft-versus-host responses after intestinal transplantation. Study overall: Recipients were given multivisceral, liver-intestinal, or isolated intestinal transplants. Every recipient underwent anti-thymocyte globulin induction, then tacrolimus and steroids for two to four years. Study-level results: GvH clones were identified in recipient marrow, with some first appearing in ileum or blood. Some patients had graft-donor T cell macrochimerism, and their allografts showed high graft-versus-host to host-versus-graft clonal ratios.

Worth noting for this clone: Its matching antigen is unknown.

Clones were read by immunoSEQ multiplex PCR, and TCRdb kept only the in-frame ones, dropping some. The sample includes roughly 5,700 clones, 69% seen only once; the top ten take less than 35%. Germline loops: CDR1 SNHLY, CDR2 FYNNEI. The ends were cut back, 5 bases at V and 9 bases at J, with 20 bases in the middle. The CDR3 spans 15 residues. Tissue from the graft was processed to free its intraepithelial and lamina propria lymphocytes. The sequence was obtained from a human patient who received an intestinal transplant, so some T cells may come from the graft donor. The sequencing used ileum tissue, collected approximately 320 days after intestinal transplant. The chain employs TRBV2 and TRBJ2-1; a weak D match, TRBD2 (5 bases). The CDR3 DNA sequence: TGTGCCAGCAGTCTTTCGGATACTGGTCGGGGTGAGCAGTTCTTC. Translation gives CASSLSDTGRGEQFF. The entire variable domain, with the rest obtained from reference TRBV2 and TRBJ2-1, is as follows: EPEVTQTPSHQVTQMGQEVILRCVPISNHLYFYWYRQILGQKVEFLVSFYNNEISEKSEIFDDQFSVERPDGSNFTLKIRSTKLEDSAMYFCASSLSDTGRGEQFFGPGTRLTVL.